A selection of T cell receptor beta chains follows, all from one sample in a study of shared clonotypes between healthy human individuals. The protocol was immunoSEQ multiplex PCR, while the TCRdb copy is restricted to in-frame clones and leaves out a portion. The sample shows a few million clones, around 95% of them seen only once. Sequencing input: naive CD8+ T cells from PBMCs. The source of these receptors is a young man in good health. Some clones in this sample may be carry-over from other donors' samples. Each CDR3 is given with its conserved first and last residue. D genes are given only for firm matches. Clone size is stated in some rows and not others, as once, few, many or a class when expanded.

clone_size	d_call	v_call	j_call	cdr3_nt	cdr3_aa
.	TRBD1	TRBV27	TRBJ2-6	TGTGCCAGCCGGGACAGGGGGCTCCCTGGGGCCAACGTCCTGACTTTC	CASRDRGLPGANVLTF
.	TRBD2	TRBV7-6	TRBJ2-2	TGTGCCAGCAGCTTAGCCCCCGGGACTAGCGGGAGTTGGAACACCGGGGAGCTGTTTTTT	CASSLAPGTSGSWNTGELFF
.	.	TRBV7-9	TRBJ2-1	TGTGCCAGACAACAGTGGCCCGACAATGAGCAGTTCTTC	CARQQWPDNEQFF
once	TRBD2	TRBV10-3	TRBJ2-1	TGTGCCATCAGTGAGTCGCGGACTAGCGTTTACAATGAGCAGTTCTTC	CAISESRTSVYNEQFF
.	.	TRBV29-1	TRBJ2-7	TGCAGCGTTGCAGTCCGCTACGAGCAGTACTTC	CSVAVRYEQYF
.	.	TRBV15	TRBJ1-5	TGTGCCACCAGCAGAGATTTGAGCAATCAGCCCCAGCATTTT	CATSRDLSNQPQHF
.	TRBD1	TRBV5-8	TRBJ1-2	TGTGCCAGCAGCCCAGGGGGAGCCTATGGCTACACCTTC	CASSPGGAYGYTF
once	TRBD2	TRBV5-6	TRBJ2-1	TGTGCCAGCAGCATCGCTAGCGGGAGGATCCACAATGAGCAGTTCTTC	CASSIASGRIHNEQFF
.	TRBD1	TRBV29-1	TRBJ1-1	TGCAGCGTCCGACAGGGTATGAACACTGAAGCTTTCTTT	CSVRQGMNTEAFF
.	.	TRBV7-9	TRBJ2-1	TGTGCCAGCAGCTTAGGGACTGGAGCCGGATACAATGAGCAGTTCTTC	CASSLGTGAGYNEQFF
once	.	TRBV27	TRBJ2-7	TGTGCCAGCAGTTTGAGAGCAGGGGGACTGGCGTACGAGCAGTACTTC	CASSLRAGGLAYEQYF
.	.	TRBV19	TRBJ2-5	TGTGCCAGTAGTATGGATTCAGAGGGACGGGGAGGAGAGACCCAGTACTTC	CASSMDSEGRGGETQYF
.	.	TRBV6-6	TRBJ2-1	TGTGCCAGCAGTCTGAGCGGGCCCTCCTACAATGAGCAGTTCTTC	CASSLSGPSYNEQFF
.	.	TRBV4-1	TRBJ2-5	TGCGCCAGCAGCCCAGGACGCCAAGAGACCCAGTACTTC	CASSPGRQETQYF
.	.	TRBV6-1	TRBJ1-2	TGTGCCACCAGAAGCGCATACGACTATGGCTACACCTTC	CATRSAYDYGYTF
.	.	TRBV15	TRBJ2-7	TGTGCCACCAGCGACCGGGACATTGCCTACGAGCAGTACTTC	CATSDRDIAYEQYF
.	TRBD1	TRBV5-8	TRBJ1-1	TGTGCCAGCACCAAAAACAGGGGAATGAACACTGAAGCTTTCTTT	CASTKNRGMNTEAFF
.	.	TRBV5-5	TRBJ2-7	TGTGCCAGCAGCTTGATGACGGCTTACGAGCAGTACTTC	CASSLMTAYEQYF
.	.	TRBV11-2	TRBJ1-2	TGTGCCAGCAGGACCGGGACCTATGGCTACACCTTC	CASRTGTYGYTF
.	.	TRBV7-2	TRBJ2-7	TGTGCCAGCAGCTCTATCAACTCCTACGAGCAGTACTTC	CASSSINSYEQYF
.	.	TRBV19	TRBJ1-2	TGTGCCAGTCAAAAACTAGGCCCGGCCTATGGCTACACCTTC	CASQKLGPAYGYTF
.	.	TRBV19	TRBJ2-5	TGTGCCAGTAGCCCCCTCGACCTTGGGGAGACCCAGTACTTC	CASSPLDLGETQYF
.	TRBD2	TRBV7-8	TRBJ2-1	TGTGCCAGCAGCGCTACCCAACTAGCGGGAGGGCGAGACAATGAGCAGTTCTTC	CASSATQLAGGRDNEQFF
.	.	TRBV6-5	TRBJ1-1	TGTGCCAGCAAGCAAACCAGAAACACTGAAGCTTTCTTT	CASKQTRNTEAFF
.	.	TRBV7-8	TRBJ1-2	TGTGCCAGCAGCGAACGGACGGCCCAGGGGGGCTACACCTTC	CASSERTAQGGYTF